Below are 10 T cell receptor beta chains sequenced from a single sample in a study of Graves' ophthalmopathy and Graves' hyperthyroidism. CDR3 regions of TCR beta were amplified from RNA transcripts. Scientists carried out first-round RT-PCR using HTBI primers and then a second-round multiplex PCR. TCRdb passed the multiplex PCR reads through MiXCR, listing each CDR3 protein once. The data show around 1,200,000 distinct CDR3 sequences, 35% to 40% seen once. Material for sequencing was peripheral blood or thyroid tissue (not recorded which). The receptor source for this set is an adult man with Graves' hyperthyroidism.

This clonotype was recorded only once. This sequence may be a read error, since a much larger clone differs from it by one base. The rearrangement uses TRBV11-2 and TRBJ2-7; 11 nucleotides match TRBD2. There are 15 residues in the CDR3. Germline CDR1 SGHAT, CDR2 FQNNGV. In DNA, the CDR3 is TGTGCCAGCAGGTTAGGTAGCGGGAGGGCATACGAGCAGTACTTC. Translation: CASRLGSGRAYEQYF.

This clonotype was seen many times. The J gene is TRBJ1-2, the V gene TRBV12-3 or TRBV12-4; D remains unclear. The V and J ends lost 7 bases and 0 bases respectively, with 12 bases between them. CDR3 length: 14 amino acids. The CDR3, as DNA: TGTGCCAGCACCAACACCGAAGCTAACTATGGCTACACCTTC. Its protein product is CASTNTEANYGYTF.

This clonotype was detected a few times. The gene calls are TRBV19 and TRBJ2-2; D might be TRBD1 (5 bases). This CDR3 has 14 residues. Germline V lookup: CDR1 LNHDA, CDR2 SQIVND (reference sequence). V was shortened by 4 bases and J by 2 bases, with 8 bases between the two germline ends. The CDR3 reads CASSKTVNTGELFF. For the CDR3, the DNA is TGTGCCAGTAGTAAGACAGTTAACACCGGGGAGCTGTTTTTT.

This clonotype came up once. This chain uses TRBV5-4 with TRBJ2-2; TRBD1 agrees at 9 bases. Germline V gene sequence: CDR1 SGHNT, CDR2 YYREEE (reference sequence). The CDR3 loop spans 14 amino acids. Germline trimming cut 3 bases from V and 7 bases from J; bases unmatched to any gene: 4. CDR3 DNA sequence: TGTGCCAGCAGCTGGGACAGGGCGGGCGGGGAGCTGTTTTTT. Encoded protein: CASSWDRAGGELFF.

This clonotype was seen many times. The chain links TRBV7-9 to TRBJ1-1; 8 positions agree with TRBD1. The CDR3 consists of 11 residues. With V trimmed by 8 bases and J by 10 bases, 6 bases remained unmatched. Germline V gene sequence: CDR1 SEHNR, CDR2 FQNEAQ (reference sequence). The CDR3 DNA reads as TGTGCCAGCCAGGGACAGGTTCGAGCTTTCTTT. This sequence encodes CASQGQVRAFF.

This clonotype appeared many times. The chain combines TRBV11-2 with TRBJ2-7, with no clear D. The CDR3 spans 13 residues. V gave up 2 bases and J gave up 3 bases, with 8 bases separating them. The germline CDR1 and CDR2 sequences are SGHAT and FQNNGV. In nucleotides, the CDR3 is TGTGCCAGCAGCTTACCGAGCGACTACGAGCAGTACTTC. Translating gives CASSLPSDYEQYF.

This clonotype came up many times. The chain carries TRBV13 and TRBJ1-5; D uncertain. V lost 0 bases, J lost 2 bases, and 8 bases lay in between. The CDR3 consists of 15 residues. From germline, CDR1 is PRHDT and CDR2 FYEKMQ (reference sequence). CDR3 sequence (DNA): TGTGCCAGCAGCTTAGGGGCCCTGGGCAATCAGCCCCAGCATTTT. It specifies CASSLGALGNQPQHF.

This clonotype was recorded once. Here the CDR3 DNA reads TGCAGTGCTAGAGAAGGGGTCCAGGCCCAGCATTTT. Translation: CSAREGVQAQHF. The chain combines TRBV20-1 with TRBJ1-5; possibly TRBD1 for D (5 bases). V was trimmed by 0 bases and J by 11 bases, leaving 11 bases between them. The CDR3 is 12 amino acids. The germline V gene has CDR1 DFQATT and CDR2 SNEGSKA (reference sequence).

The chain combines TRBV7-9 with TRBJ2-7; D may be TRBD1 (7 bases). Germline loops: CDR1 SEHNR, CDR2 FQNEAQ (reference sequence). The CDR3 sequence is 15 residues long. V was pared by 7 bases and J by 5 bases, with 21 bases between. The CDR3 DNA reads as TGTGCCAGCACCGAGGGGGCAGGGAGGAGAGACGAGCAGTACTTC. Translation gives CASTEGAGRRDEQYF.

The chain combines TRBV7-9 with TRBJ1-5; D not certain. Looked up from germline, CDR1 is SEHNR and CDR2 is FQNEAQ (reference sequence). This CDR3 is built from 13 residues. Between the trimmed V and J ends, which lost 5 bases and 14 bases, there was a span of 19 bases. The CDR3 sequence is CASSAEGKRHEHF. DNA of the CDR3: TGTGCCAGCAGCGCCGAGGGTAAGCGCCACGAGCATTTT.